This T cell receptor beta chain appears in the sequencing data of a study of cytomegalovirus exposure and HLA in healthy donors. Study-wide points: In an earlier analysis, in some 540 donors, most V segments appeared productive either ~87% or ~30% of the time.

It was with 60 Vbeta and 13 Jbeta primers that the PCR ran. The protocol was immunoSEQ multiplex PCR, while the TCRdb copy is restricted to in-frame clones and leaves out a portion. Of approximately 120,000 clones listed, roughly two thirds were seen once; the top ten hold about 8.4%. The CDR3 length is 14 residues. V was pared by 3 bases and J by 2 bases, with 10 bases between. Germline CDR1 reads LGHNA; CDR2 reads YNFKEQ. On this clone: The antigen remains undetermined.

The chain recombines TRBV4-2 with TRBJ1-2; D possibly corresponds to TRBD1 (6 bases). This receptor was obtained from a man aged 40-50 years in good health and CMV-seronegative. The specimen sequenced was PBMCs. The CDR3 here is CASSQGTSNYGYTF. In nucleotides, the CDR3 is TGTGCCAGCAGCCAGGGGACATCGAACTATGGCTACACCTTC.